This note documents a single T cell receptor beta chain sequence. Methods used by the authors: Nucleated cell counts were estimated from reference gene primer amplification. The method was immunoSEQ multiplex PCR; TCRdb's version includes in-frame clones alone and lacks a portion of them. The V and J calls and clone size were taken over from that table, and D and trimming were inferred from the DNA. The sample contains fewer than 130,000 clones, 70% to 90% of which appear only once. The data are from a study of blood T cell repertoires in COVID-19. The CDR3 is 14 residues long. The germline V gene encodes CDR1 SNHLY and CDR2 FYNNEI. The V gene lost 7 bases and the J gene lost 2 bases, with 13 bases spanning the gap.

Sequences were obtained from peripheral blood. The receptor was isolated from a human donor in a cohort sampled during active COVID-19. This rearrangement joins TRBV2 to TRBJ2-3, with D possibly being TRBD2 (7 bases). The CDR3 reads CASKGGLHTDTQYF. CDR3 bases: TGTGCCAGCAAAGGGGGACTACACACAGATACGCAGTATTTT.